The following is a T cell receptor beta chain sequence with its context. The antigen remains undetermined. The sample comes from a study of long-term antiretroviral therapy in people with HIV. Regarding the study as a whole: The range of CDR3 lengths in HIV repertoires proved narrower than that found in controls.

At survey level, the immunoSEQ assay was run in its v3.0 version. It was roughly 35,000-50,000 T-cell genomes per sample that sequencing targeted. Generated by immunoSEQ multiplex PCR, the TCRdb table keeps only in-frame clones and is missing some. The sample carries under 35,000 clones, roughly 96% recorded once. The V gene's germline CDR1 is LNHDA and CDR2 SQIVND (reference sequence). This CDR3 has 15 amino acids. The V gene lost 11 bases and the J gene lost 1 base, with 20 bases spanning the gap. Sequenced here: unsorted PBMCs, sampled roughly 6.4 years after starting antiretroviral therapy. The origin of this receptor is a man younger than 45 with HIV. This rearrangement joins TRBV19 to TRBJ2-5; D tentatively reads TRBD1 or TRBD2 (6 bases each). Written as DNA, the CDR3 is TGTGCCCTTAAGCCCGCCAGGGGAGGCCAAGAGACCCAGTACTTC. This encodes CALKPARGGQETQYF.